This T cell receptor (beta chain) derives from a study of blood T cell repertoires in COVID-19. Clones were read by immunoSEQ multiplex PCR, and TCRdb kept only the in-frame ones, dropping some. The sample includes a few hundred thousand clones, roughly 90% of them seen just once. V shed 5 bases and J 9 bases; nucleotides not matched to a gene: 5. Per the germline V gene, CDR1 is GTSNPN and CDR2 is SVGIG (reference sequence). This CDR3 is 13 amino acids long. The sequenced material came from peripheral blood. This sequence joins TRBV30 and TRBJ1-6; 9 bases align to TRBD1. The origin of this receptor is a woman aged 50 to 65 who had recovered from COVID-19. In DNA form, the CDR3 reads TGTGCCTGGGAACAGGGGGCTGGTTCACCCCTCCACTTT. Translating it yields CAWEQGAGSPLHF. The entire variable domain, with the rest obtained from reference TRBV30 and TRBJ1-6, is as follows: SQTIHQWPATLVQPVGSPLSLECTVEGTSNPNLYWYRQAAGRGLQLLFYSVGIGQISSEVPQNLSASRPQDRQFILSSKKLLLSDSGFYLCAWEQGAGSPLHFGNGTRLTVT.